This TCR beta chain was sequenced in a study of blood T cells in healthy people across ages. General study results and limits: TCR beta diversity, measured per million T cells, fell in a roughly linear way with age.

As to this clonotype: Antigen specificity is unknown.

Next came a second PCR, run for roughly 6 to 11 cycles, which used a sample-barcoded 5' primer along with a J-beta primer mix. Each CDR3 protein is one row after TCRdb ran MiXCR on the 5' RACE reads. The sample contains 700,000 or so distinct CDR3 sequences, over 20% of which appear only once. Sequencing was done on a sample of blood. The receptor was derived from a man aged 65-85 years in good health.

The CDR3 loop is CASSTSGASTDTQYF. The CDR3 region has the DNA TGTGCCAGCAGCACTAGCGGCGCTAGCACAGATACGCAGTATTTT. The rearrangement uses TRBV7-9 and TRBJ2-3; 8 bases map to TRBD2. The CDR3 totals 15 residues. Germline V lookup: CDR1 SEHNR, CDR2 FQNEAQ (reference sequence). The junction had 4 bases not matched to a gene; V was cut back by 5 bases and J by 0 bases. The full variable domain, completed using reference TRBV7-9 and TRBJ2-3, is DTGVSQNPRHKITKRGQNVTFRCDPISEHNRLYWYRQTLGQGPEFLTYFQNEAQLEKSRLLSDRFSAERPKGSFSTLEIQRTEQGDSAMYLCASSTSGASTDTQYFGPGTRLTVL.